One T cell receptor beta chain is described in this entry. Using immunoSEQ multiplex PCR, the repertoire was profiled, and TCRdb retains in-frame clones only, with some absent. The sample lists around 510,000 clones, 95% to 97% occurring once. CDR1 MDHEN and CDR2 SYDVKM come from the germline V gene. The trim removed 9 bases at V and 8 bases at J, leaving 13 bases unmatched. This CDR3 has 14 amino acids. This specimen belongs to a study of shared clonotypes between healthy human individuals. This clonotype was sampled from a woman younger than 45 in good health. Sequencing was done on a sample of naive CD4+ T cells sorted from blood. The subset here: CD45RA+ positively selected. The V gene is TRBV28, the J gene TRBJ2-3, with 8 bases identical to TRBD2. The CDR3 bases are TGTGCCAGTGGCCCCAGCGGGGGCGAGGTTACGCAGTATTTT. Translated: CASGPSGGEVTQYF.